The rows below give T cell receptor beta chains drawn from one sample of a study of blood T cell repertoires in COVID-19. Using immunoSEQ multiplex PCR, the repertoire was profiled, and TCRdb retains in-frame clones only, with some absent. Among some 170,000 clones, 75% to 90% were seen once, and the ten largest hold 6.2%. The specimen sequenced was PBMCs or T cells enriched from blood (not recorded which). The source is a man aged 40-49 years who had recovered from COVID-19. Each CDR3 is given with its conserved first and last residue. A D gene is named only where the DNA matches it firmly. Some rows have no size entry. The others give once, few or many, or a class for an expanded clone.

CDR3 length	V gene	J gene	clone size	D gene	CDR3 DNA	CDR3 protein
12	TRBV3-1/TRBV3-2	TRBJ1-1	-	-	TGTGCCAGCGGCGGCTTAGAGCGTGAAGCTTTCTTT	CASGGLEREAFF
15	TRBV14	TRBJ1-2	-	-	TGTGCCAGCAGCCAAGATTCGGACAGCCCCTATGGCTACACCTTC	CASSQDSDSPYGYTF
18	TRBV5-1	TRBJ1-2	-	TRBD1	TGCGCCAGCAGCTTATATAACGAGGTACCGGGACAGGGTTATGGCTACACCTTC	CASSLYNEVPGQGYGYTF
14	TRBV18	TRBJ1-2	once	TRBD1	TGTGCCAGCTCACCGCAGACAGGGAAGGATGGCTACACCTTC	CASSPQTGKDGYTF
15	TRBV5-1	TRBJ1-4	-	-	TGCGCCAGCAGGAAAGACTATGCAACTAATGAAAAACTGTTTTTT	CASRKDYATNEKLFF
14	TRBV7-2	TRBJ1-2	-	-	TGTGCCAGCAGCTTCTATCGGGGTACTGCTGGCTACACCTTC	CASSFYRGTAGYTF
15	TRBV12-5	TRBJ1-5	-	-	TGTGCTAGTGGTGGAGGGACGGAGATTAATCAGCCCCAGCATTTT	CASGGGTEINQPQHF
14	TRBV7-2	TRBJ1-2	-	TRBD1	TGTGCCAGCAGCTTTGGGGACAGAAGGAGTGGCTACACCTTC	CASSFGDRRSGYTF
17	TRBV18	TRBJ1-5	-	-	TGTGCCAGCTCACCGACGGCGGGGGGTCGCAGCAATCAGCCCCAGCATTTT	CASSPTAGGRSNQPQHF
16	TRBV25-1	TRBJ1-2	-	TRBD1	TGTGCCAGCAGTGAATATATCCGGGGACAGCACTATGGCTACACCTTC	CASSEYIRGQHYGYTF
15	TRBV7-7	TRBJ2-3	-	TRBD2	TGTGCTAGCAGCCCTATAGCGGGGGTAGTAAATACGCAGTATTTT	CASSPIAGVVNTQYF
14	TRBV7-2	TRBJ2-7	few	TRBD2	TGTGCCAGCAGCTCATTAGCGGGGGTATACGAGCAGTACTTC	CASSSLAGVYEQYF
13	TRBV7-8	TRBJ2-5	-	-	TGTGCCAGCAGCCCCCGGGGGACGGGGACCCAGTACTTC	CASSPRGTGTQYF
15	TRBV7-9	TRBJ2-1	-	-	TGTGCCAGCAGCTTAGCCGGGGAAAGTTTCAATGAGCAGTTCTTC	CASSLAGESFNEQFF
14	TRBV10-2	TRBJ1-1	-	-	TGCGCCAGCAGTGAGTTGCCGGGGAACACTGAAGCTTTCTTT	CASSELPGNTEAFF
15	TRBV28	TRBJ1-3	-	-	TGTGCCAGCAGCCCCCGGACTAACCACGGGAACACCATATATTTT	CASSPRTNHGNTIYF
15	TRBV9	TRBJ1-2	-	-	TGTGCCAGCAGCGATCCTCGTGGGGGCGGCTATGGCTACACCTTC	CASSDPRGGGYGYTF
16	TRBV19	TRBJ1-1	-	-	TGTGCCAGTAGTACCTTATACAGGGTAGGGGACACTGAAGCTTTCTTT	CASSTLYRVGDTEAFF
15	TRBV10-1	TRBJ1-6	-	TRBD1	TGCGCCAGCGTCCCGACAGGGAACTATAATTCACCCCTCCACTTT	CASVPTGNYNSPLHF
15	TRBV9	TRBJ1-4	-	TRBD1	TGTGCCAGCAGCGTAGAGGACAGGGCCCTACGGAAACTGTTTTTT	CASSVEDRALRKLFF
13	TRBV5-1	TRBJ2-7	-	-	TGCGCCAGCAGCTTGCCAGGGACCTACGAGCAGTACTTC	CASSLPGTYEQYF
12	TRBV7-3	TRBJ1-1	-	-	TGTGCCAGCAGCACGGGTAACACTGAAGCTTTCTTT	CASSTGNTEAFF
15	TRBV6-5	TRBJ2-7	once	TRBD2	TGTGCCAGCAGTTACGGGGCTAGCGGGAGTAACGAGCAGTACTTC	CASSYGASGSNEQYF
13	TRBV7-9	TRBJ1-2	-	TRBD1	TGTGCCAGCAGCTTTACAGGGGAACGCGGCTACACCTTC	CASSFTGERGYTF
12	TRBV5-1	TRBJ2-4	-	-	TGCGCCAGCAGCTACGGTGAAAACATTCAGTACTTC	CASSYGENIQYF
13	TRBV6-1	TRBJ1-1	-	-	TGTGCCAGCAGTGAAACCGGGGGGCTCGGGGCTTTCTTT	CASSETGGLGAFF
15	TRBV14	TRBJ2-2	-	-	TGTGCCAGCAGCCGGTTGGACTTTAACACCGGGGAGCTGTTTTTT	CASSRLDFNTGELFF
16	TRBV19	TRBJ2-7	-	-	TGTGCCAGTAGTATAGAACTTAGAACAGGAGCCTACGAGCAGTACTTC	CASSIELRTGAYEQYF
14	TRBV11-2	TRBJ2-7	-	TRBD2	TGTGCCAGCAGCTTAGACGCGGGGGCCTACGAGCAGTACTTC	CASSLDAGAYEQYF
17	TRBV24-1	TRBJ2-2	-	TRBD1	TGTGCCACCAGTGATTTTGTCCGGCAGGGGGAGACCGGGGAGCTGTTTTTT	CATSDFVRQGETGELFF
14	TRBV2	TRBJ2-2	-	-	TGTGCCAGCAACCCCCTAAGCGCGGGCGGGGAGCTGTTTTTT	CASNPLSAGGELFF